This is a list of T cell receptor beta chains from one sample in a study of lymphopenia after photon versus proton radiotherapy. Using immunoSEQ multiplex PCR, the repertoire was profiled, and TCRdb retains in-frame clones only, with some absent. There are tens of thousands of clones in the sample; roughly four fifths occur only once, and 20% to 25% lies in the top ten. Sample: peripheral blood, taken from a patient treated with proton-based radiotherapy. The receptors shown here come from a woman in her sixties or seventies with pancreatic cancer. CDR3s include the opening cysteine and the closing phenylalanine or tryptophan. The order of the fields is V gene, J gene, D gene, clone size, CDR3 protein, CDR3 DNA. A D gene is named only where the DNA matches it firmly. Expanded clones get a size class; other rows say once, few or many, or leave the size out.

>TRBV2|TRBJ2-3|TRBD1|NA
CASRETGVGTDTQYF
TGTGCCAGCAGAGAGACAGGGGTTGGCACAGATACGCAGTATTTT
>TRBV11-2|TRBJ2-3|NA|once
CASNKRRGSGTDTQYF
TGTGCCAGCAACAAGAGGCGGGGAAGTGGCACAGATACGCAGTATTTT
>TRBV19|TRBJ1-5|NA|NA
CASSDQFRNQPQHF
TGTGCCAGTAGTGATCAGTTCAGGAATCAGCCCCAGCATTTT
>TRBV29-1|TRBJ2-6|NA|once
CSVEETTGANVLTF
TGCAGCGTTGAAGAGACGACTGGGGCCAACGTCCTGACTTTC
>TRBV18|TRBJ1-1|TRBD1|few
CASSATGFDTEAFF
TGTGCCAGCTCAGCGACAGGGTTCGACACTGAAGCTTTCTTT
>TRBV29-1|TRBJ1-1|NA|NA
CSVDRPVDLNTEAFF
TGCAGCGTTGATCGACCCGTCGACCTGAACACTGAAGCTTTCTTT
>TRBV28|TRBJ1-5|NA|few
CASGKSGNQPQHF
TGTGCCAGCGGTAAGTCTGGCAATCAGCCCCAGCATTTT
>TRBV28|TRBJ1-2|NA|NA
CASSPPPGKDYGYTF
TGTGCCAGCAGTCCCCCTCCGGGGAAGGACTATGGCTACACCTTC
>TRBV2|TRBJ2-3|NA|NA
CASSPGSIRVTSRGTDTQYF
TGTGCCAGCAGTCCTGGCTCTATTCGCGTGACTAGTCGCGGCACAGATACGCAGTATTTT
>TRBV7-2|TRBJ2-1|TRBD2|NA
CASSSRGGSGRVGNEQFF
TGTGCCAGCAGCTCTCGGGGGGGTAGCGGGAGGGTTGGCAATGAGCAGTTCTTC
>TRBV5-1|TRBJ2-2|TRBD2|NA
CASALAGDTGELFF
TGCGCCAGCGCCCTAGCGGGAGACACCGGGGAGCTGTTTTTT
>TRBV5-1|TRBJ1-4|TRBD1|NA
CASSPGQGPTNEKLFF
TGCGCCAGCAGCCCCGGACAGGGCCCAACTAATGAAAAACTGTTTTTT
>TRBV4-3|TRBJ2-7|TRBD2|once
CASSSGLAGSYEQYF
TGCGCCAGCAGCTCAGGACTAGCGGGGTCCTACGAGCAGTACTTC
>TRBV19|TRBJ2-7|TRBD1|NA
CASRKNPGGGGEEQYF
TGTGCCAGTAGAAAAAACCCAGGGGGCGGAGGGGAGGAGCAGTACTTC